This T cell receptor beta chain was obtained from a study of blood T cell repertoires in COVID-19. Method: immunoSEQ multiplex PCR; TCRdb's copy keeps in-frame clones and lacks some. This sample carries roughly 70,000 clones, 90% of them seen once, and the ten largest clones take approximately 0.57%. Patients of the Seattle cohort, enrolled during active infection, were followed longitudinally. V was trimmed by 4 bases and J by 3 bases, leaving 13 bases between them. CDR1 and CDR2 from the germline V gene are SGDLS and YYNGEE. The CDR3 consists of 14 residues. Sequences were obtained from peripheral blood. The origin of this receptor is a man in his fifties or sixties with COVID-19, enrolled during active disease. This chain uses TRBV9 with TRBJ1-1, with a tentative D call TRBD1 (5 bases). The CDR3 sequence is CASSPQGSYTEAFF. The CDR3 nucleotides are TGTGCCAGCAGCCCTCAGGGTAGTTACACTGAAGCTTTCTTT.